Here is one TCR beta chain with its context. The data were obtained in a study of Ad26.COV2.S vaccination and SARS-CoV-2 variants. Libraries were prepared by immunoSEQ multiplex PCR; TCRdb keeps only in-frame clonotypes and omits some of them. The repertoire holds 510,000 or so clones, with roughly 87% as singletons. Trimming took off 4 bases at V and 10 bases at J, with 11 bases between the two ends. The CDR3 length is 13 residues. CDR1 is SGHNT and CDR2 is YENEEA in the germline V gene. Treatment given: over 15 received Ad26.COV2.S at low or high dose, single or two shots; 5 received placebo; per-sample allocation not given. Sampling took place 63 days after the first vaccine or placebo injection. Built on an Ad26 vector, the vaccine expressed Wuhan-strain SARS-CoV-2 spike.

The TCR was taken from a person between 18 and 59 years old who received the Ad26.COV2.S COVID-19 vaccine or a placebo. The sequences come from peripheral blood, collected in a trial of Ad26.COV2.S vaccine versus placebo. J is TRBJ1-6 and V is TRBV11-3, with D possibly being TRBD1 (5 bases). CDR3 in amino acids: CASSSRVGSPLHF. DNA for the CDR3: TGTGCCAGCAGCTCCAGGGTAGGATCACCCCTCCACTTT.